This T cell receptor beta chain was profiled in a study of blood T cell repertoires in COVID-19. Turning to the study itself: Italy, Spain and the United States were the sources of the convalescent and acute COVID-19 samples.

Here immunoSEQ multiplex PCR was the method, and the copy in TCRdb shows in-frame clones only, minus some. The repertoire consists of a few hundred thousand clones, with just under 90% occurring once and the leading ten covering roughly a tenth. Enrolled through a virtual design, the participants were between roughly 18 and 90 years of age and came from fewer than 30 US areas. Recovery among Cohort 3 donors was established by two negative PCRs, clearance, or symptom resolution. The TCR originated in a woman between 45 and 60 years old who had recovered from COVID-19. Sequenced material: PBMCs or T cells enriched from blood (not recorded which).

CDR3 in DNA: TGTGCCAGCATGGGTGGGAGCTCTAACTATGGCTACACCTTC. It encodes CASMGGSSNYGYTF. The chain combines TRBV27 with TRBJ1-2; the D is unclear. The CDR3 spans 14 residues. Germline CDR1 MNHEY, CDR2 SMNVEV (reference sequence). V gave up 7 bases and J gave up 0 bases, with 12 bases separating them.